The rows below give T cell receptor beta chains drawn from one sample of a study of T cell responses to AZD1222 COVID-19 vaccine. Generated by immunoSEQ multiplex PCR, the TCRdb table keeps only in-frame clones and is missing some. The sample holds about 110,000 clones, roughly 86% seen once. This specimen consisted of peripheral blood, obtained 28 days after the second AZD1222 dose. The receptors come from an adult who received the AZD1222 COVID-19 vaccine. The CDR3 runs from the conserved cysteine through the conserved F or W. The D gene is left open where the match is weak. Expanded clones get a size class; other rows say once, few or many, or leave the size out.

>.|TRBJ1-6|TRBV27|.
CASSRRQYSPLHF
TGTGCCAGCAGTCGCAGACAGTATTCACCCCTCCACTTT
>.|TRBJ1-1|TRBV15|.
CATSRGSGVTEAFF
TGTGCCACCAGCAGAGGATCAGGGGTGACTGAAGCTTTCTTT
>.|TRBJ1-4|TRBV6-1|medium-sized
CASSEAVGGGEKLFF
TGTGCCAGCAGTGAAGCCGTTGGGGGTGGCGAAAAACTGTTTTTT
>.|TRBJ2-3|TRBV7-2|few
CASSPTSTDTQYF
TGTGCCAGCAGCCCAACTAGCACAGATACGCAGTATTTT
>.|TRBJ1-1|TRBV14|once
CASSQRTVLTGEAFF
TGTGCCAGCAGCCAACGGACAGTCCTAACTGGTGAAGCTTTCTTT
>.|TRBJ2-5|TRBV14|.
CASSHTETQYF
TGTGCCAGCAGCCATACAGAGACCCAGTACTTC
>TRBD1|TRBJ1-6|TRBV7-2|.
CASSAYGQGRDSPLHF
TGTGCCAGCAGCGCCTACGGACAGGGGAGGGATTCACCCCTCCACTTT
>.|TRBJ1-4|TRBV7-3|once
CASSFQNKMEKLFF
TGTGCCAGCAGCTTTCAAAACAAAATGGAAAAACTGTTTTTT
>.|TRBJ1-3|TRBV5-6|.
CASSYGTGLGNTIYF
TGTGCCAGCAGCTACGGGACTGGTCTTGGAAACACCATATATTTT
>.|TRBJ1-4|TRBV7-9|.
CASSFSAGTGEKLFF
TGTGCCAGCAGCTTTTCGGCAGGGACTGGTGAAAAACTGTTTTTT
>.|TRBJ2-1|TRBV14|once
CASSPHLAPSPNEQFF
TGTGCCAGCAGCCCCCACCTGGCCCCCTCCCCAAATGAGCAGTTCTTC
>.|TRBJ2-5|TRBV11-2|.
CASSLGRGQETQYF
TGTGCCAGCAGCCTGGGAAGGGGACAAGAGACCCAGTACTTC
>.|TRBJ2-5|TRBV7-2|.
CASSLEGPETQYF
TGTGCCAGCAGCTTAGAGGGCCCAGAGACCCAGTACTTC
>.|TRBJ1-5|TRBV28|.
CASSFFPGEPSNQPQHF
TGTGCCAGCAGTTTCTTCCCGGGAGAACCTAGCAATCAGCCCCAGCATTTT
>.|TRBJ2-2|TRBV7-8|.
CASSLVGNTGELFF
TGTGCCAGCAGCTTAGTGGGAAACACCGGGGAGCTGTTTTTT
>TRBD1|TRBJ2-7|TRBV9|.
CASSAWDRGEQYF
TGTGCCAGCAGCGCCTGGGACAGGGGCGAGCAGTACTTC
>.|TRBJ1-6|TRBV2|many
CASSEALGAGNSPLHF
TGTGCCAGCAGTGAAGCGCTTGGGGCCGGTAATTCACCCCTCCACTTT
>TRBD1|TRBJ1-2|TRBV18|.
CASSPNGQGARGYTF
TGTGCCAGCTCACCAAACGGACAGGGGGCGCGGGGCTACACCTTC
>.|TRBJ2-7|TRBV7-9|.
CASSFGSSSYEQYF
TGTGCCAGCAGCTTCGGGAGTAGCTCCTACGAGCAGTACTTC
>.|TRBJ2-7|TRBV29-1|once
CSVEEGVNSYEQYF
TGCAGCGTTGAAGAAGGGGTCAACTCCTACGAGCAGTACTTC
>TRBD2|TRBJ2-3|TRBV6-1|.
CASSEEGGWSTDTQYF
TGTGCCAGCAGTGAGGAGGGAGGGTGGAGCACAGATACGCAGTATTTT
>.|TRBJ2-7|TRBV11-2|.
CASSLRAGQYF
TGTGCCAGCAGCTTACGAGCCGGGCAGTACTTC
>.|TRBJ1-3|TRBV9|.
CASSVESGNTIYF
TGTGCCAGCAGCGTAGAGAGCGGAAACACCATATATTTT
>TRBD2|TRBJ2-7|TRBV9|once
CASSASGGAGSYEQYF
TGTGCCAGCAGCGCGAGCGGGGGGGCCGGTAGCTACGAGCAGTACTTC
>.|TRBJ2-5|TRBV5-5|.
CASSLNGQNWETQYF
TGTGCCAGCAGCTTGAATGGACAGAACTGGGAGACCCAGTACTTC
>.|TRBJ2-2|TRBV27|.
CASRQGGAGELFF
TGTGCCAGCAGACAGGGTGGGGCCGGGGAGCTGTTTTTT
>.|TRBJ1-4|TRBV7-3|.
CASSRRRGEKLFF
TGTGCCAGCAGCCGACGCAGGGGCGAAAAACTGTTTTTT
>.|TRBJ1-2|TRBV6-5|.
CASMTDSRGGGYTF
TGTGCCAGCATGACTGACAGTAGGGGTGGTGGCTACACCTTC
>.|TRBJ1-1|TRBV2|once
CASGQIKAFF
TGTGCCAGCGGACAGATTAAAGCTTTCTTT
>TRBD1|TRBJ2-2|TRBV28|.
CASSLTGTGVTGELFF
TGTGCCAGCAGTTTAACCGGGACAGGGGTTACCGGGGAGCTGTTTTTT
>.|TRBJ2-1|TRBV12-3/TRBV12-4|.
CASSFWRNEQFF
TGTGCCAGCAGTTTCTGGCGTAATGAGCAGTTCTTC
>.|TRBJ2-7|TRBV5-5|.
CASSTNFEQYF
TGTGCCAGCAGTACCAATTTCGAGCAGTACTTC
>.|TRBJ2-2|TRBV6-5|.
CASSQNSGGELFF
TGTGCCAGCAGCCAAAACTCGGGCGGGGAGCTGTTTTTT
>.|TRBJ1-6|TRBV5-1|.
CASSLAPRSPLHF
TGCGCCAGCAGCTTGGCCCCGAGGTCACCCCTCCACTTT
>.|TRBJ1-5|TRBV27|.
CASRTGTNQPQHF
TGTGCCAGCAGAACGGGAACCAATCAGCCCCAGCATTTT
>.|TRBJ2-7|TRBV27|.
CASSPGDGDEQYF
TGTGCCAGCAGTCCTGGAGACGGGGACGAGCAGTACTTC
>.|TRBJ1-6|TRBV4-3|few
CASSRDVMDVHPLHF
TGCGCCAGCAGCCGAGACGTAATGGACGTCCACCCCCTCCACTTT
>.|TRBJ2-5|TRBV24-1|.
CATSPRDPAKETQYF
TGTGCCACCAGTCCACGGGACCCGGCGAAGGAGACCCAGTACTTC
>.|TRBJ1-1|TRBV7-9|.
CASSFENTEAFF
TGTGCCAGCAGCTTTGAGAACACTGAAGCTTTCTTT
>.|TRBJ1-1|TRBV18|.
CASSPGGPNTEAFF
TGTGCCAGCTCACCGGGGGGGCCGAACACTGAAGCTTTCTTT
>.|TRBJ1-4|TRBV30|few
CAWSGGTDNEKLFF
TGTGCCTGGAGTGGGGGTACAGATAATGAAAAACTGTTTTTT
>.|TRBJ2-7|TRBV5-1|.
CASSEDYEQYF
TGCGCCAGCTCCGAGGATTACGAGCAGTACTTC
>.|TRBJ1-2|TRBV7-2|.
CASSPKFSYGYTF
TGTGCCAGCAGCCCTAAGTTCAGCTATGGCTACACCTTC
>TRBD1|TRBJ1-2|TRBV3-1/TRBV3-2|.
CASSQVLGTGGYGYTF
TGTGCCAGCAGCCAAGTATTGGGGACAGGGGGCTATGGCTACACCTTC
>.|TRBJ2-2|TRBV5-1|.
CASSLYPVPEETGELFF
TGCGCCAGCAGCTTGTACCCGGTCCCGGAGGAAACCGGGGAGCTGTTTTTT
>TRBD1|TRBJ2-1|TRBV5-6|.
CASSGRTGPRNEQFF
TGTGCCAGCAGCGGTCGGACAGGTCCCCGCAATGAGCAGTTCTTC
>.|TRBJ2-3|TRBV5-1|.
CASSLGGTGTDTQYF
TGCGCCAGCAGCTTGGGAGGAACCGGCACAGATACGCAGTATTTT
>.|TRBJ1-1|TRBV5-1|.
CASSTQGMNTEAFF
TGCGCCAGCAGCACCCAGGGAATGAACACTGAAGCTTTCTTT
>.|TRBJ1-5|TRBV7-9|.
CASGNRPTKKSNQPQHF
TGTGCCAGCGGTAATAGGCCAACTAAGAAGAGCAATCAGCCCCAGCATTTT